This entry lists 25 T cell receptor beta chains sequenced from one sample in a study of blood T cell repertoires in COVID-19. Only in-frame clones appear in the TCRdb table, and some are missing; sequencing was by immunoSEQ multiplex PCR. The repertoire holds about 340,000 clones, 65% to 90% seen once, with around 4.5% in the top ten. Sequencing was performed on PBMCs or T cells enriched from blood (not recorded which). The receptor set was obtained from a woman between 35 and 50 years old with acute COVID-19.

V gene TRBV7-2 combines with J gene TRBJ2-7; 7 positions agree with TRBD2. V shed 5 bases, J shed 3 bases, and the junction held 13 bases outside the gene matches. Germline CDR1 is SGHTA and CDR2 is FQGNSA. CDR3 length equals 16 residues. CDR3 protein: CASSPSGASGLYEQYF. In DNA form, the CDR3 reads TGTGCCAGCAGCCCAAGCGGGGCTAGCGGTCTCTACGAGCAGTACTTC.

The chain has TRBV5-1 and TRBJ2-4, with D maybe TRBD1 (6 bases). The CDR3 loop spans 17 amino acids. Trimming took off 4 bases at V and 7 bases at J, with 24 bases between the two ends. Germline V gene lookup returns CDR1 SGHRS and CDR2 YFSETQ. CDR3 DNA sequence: TGCGCCAGCAGCACACAGACAGGATCTCTTGGGGGTAACATTCAGTACTTC. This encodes CASSTQTGSLGGNIQYF.

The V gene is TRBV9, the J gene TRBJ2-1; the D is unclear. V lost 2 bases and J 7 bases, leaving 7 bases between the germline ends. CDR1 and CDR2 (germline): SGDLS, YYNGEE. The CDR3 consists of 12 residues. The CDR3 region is CASSVGLNEQFF. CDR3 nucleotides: TGTGCCAGCAGCGTTGGTCTAAATGAGCAGTTCTTC.

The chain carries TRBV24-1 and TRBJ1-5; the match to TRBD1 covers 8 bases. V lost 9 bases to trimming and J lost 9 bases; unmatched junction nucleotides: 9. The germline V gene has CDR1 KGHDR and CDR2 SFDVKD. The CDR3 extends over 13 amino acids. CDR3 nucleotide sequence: TGTGCCACCCAGGACAGGGACTTTGGGCCCCAGCATTTT. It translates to CATQDRDFGPQHF.

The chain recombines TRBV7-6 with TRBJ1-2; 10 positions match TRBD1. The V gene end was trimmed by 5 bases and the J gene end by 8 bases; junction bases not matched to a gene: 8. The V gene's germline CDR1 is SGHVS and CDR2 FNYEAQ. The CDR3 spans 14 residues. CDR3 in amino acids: CASSPQDRGVGYTF. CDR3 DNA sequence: TGTGCCAGCAGCCCCCAGGACAGGGGGGTCGGCTACACCTTC.

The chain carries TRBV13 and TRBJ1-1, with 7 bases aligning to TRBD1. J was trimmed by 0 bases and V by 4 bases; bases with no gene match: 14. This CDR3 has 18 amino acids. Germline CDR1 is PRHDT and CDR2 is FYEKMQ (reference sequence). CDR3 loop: CASSSATRRQGMNTEAFF. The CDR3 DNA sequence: TGTGCCAGCAGCTCCGCAACTAGAAGACAGGGCATGAACACTGAAGCTTTCTTT.

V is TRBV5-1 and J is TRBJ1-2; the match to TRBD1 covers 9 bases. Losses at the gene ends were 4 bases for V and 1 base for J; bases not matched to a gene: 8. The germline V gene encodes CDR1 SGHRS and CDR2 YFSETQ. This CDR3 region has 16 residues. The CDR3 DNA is TGCGCCAGCAGCCCACAGGGGGCCCCCGTTAACTATGGCTACACCTTC. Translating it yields CASSPQGAPVNYGYTF.

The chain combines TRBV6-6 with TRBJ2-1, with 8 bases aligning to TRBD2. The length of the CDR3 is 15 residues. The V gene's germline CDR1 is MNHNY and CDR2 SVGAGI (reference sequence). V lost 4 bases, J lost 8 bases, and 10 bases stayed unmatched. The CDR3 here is CASSSPWGLDDEQFF. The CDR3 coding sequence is TGTGCCAGCAGTTCCCCTTGGGGACTAGACGATGAGCAGTTCTTC.

CDR3 in amino acids: CASSTGQGTLGFF. The CDR3 DNA reads TGTGCCAGCAGCACGGGACAGGGGACTTTGGGTTTCTTT. The chain couples TRBV5-6 to TRBJ1-1; 10 bases line up with TRBD1. Germline loops: CDR1 SGHDT, CDR2 YYEEEE. The CDR3 loop spans 13 amino acids. V was pared by 4 bases and J by 13 bases, with 10 bases of the junction left unmatched.

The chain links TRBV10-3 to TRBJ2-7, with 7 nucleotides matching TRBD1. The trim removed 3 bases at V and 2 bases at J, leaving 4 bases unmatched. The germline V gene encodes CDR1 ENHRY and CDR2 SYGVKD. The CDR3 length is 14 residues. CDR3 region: CAISDSTGTYEQYF. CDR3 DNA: TGTGCCATCAGTGACTCGACAGGGACCTACGAGCAGTACTTC.

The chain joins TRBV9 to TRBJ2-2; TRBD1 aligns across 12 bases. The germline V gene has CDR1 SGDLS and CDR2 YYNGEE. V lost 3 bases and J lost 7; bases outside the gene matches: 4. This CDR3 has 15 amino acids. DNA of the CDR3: TGTGCCAGCAGCGCCGGGACAGGGGGCCACGGGGAGCTGTTTTTT. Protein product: CASSAGTGGHGELFF.

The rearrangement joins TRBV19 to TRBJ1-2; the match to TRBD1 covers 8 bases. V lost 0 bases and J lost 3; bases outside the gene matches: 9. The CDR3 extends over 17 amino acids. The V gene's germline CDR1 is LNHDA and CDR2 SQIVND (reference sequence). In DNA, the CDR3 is TGTGCCAGTAGTATAGATCATAAGGCAGGGGGCTACTATGGCTACACCTTC. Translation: CASSIDHKAGGYYGYTF.

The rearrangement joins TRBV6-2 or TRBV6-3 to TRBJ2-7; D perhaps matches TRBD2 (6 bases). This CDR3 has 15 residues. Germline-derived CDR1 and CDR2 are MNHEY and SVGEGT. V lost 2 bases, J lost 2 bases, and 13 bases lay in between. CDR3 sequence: CASSYQAGYTYEQYF. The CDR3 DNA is TGTGCCAGCAGTTACCAGGCGGGATATACCTACGAGCAGTACTTC.

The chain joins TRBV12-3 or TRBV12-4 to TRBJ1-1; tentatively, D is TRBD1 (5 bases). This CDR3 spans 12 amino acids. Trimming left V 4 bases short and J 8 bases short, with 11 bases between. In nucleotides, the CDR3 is TGTGCCAGCAGTTCCGGGACTCCGGAAGCTTTCTTT. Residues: CASSSGTPEAFF.

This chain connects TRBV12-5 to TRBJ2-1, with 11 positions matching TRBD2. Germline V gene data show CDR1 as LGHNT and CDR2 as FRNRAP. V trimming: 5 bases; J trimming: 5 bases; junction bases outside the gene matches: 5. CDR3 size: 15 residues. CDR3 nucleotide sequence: TGTGCTAGTGGTGCGGGACTAGCGGTCAACAATGAGCAGTTCTTC. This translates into CASGAGLAVNNEQFF.

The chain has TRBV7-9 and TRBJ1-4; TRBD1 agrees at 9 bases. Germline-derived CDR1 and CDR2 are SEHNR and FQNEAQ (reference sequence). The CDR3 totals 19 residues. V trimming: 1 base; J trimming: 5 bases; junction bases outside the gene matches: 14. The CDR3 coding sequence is TGTGCCAGCAGCTTAGTGGGGGGAAAGGAAGGACAGGGGAATGAAAAACTGTTTTTT. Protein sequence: CASSLVGGKEGQGNEKLFF. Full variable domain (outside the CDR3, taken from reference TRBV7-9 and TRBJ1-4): DTGVSQNPRHKITKRGQNVTFRCDPISEHNRLYWYRQTLGQGPEFLTYFQNEAQLEKSRLLSDRFSAERPKGSFSTLEIQRTEQGDSAMYLCASSLVGGKEGQGNEKLFFGSGTQLSVL.

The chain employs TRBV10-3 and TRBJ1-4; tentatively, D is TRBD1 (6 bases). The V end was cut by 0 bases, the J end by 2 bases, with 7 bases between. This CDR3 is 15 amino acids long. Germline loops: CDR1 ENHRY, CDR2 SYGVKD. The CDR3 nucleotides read TGTGCCATCAGTGAGTCGAGGGGGACTAATGAAAAACTGTTTTTT. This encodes CAISESRGTNEKLFF.

CDR3 region: CASSGIRTGFGYEQYF. As DNA, the CDR3 is TGTGCCAGCAGCGGAATAAGGACAGGGTTCGGCTACGAGCAGTACTTC. V is TRBV7-2 and J is TRBJ2-7; 8 nucleotides match TRBD1. The CDR3 is 16 amino acids. CDR1 is SGHTA, CDR2 FQGNSA, per germline. V shed 5 bases and J 3 bases; nucleotides not matched to a gene: 12.

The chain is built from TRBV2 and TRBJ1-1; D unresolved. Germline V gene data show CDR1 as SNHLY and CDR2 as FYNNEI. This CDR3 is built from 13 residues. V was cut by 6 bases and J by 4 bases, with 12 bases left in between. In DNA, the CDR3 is TGTGCCAGCAGGGCCGAAAGTCGCACTGAAGCTTTCTTT. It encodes CASRAESRTEAFF.

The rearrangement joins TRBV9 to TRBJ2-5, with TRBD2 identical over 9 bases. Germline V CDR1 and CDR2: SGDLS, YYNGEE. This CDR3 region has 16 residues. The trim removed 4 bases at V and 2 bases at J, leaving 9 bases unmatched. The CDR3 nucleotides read TGTGCCAGCAGCCCCCGGATAGCGGGGGATCAAGAGACCCAGTACTTC. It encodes CASSPRIAGDQETQYF.

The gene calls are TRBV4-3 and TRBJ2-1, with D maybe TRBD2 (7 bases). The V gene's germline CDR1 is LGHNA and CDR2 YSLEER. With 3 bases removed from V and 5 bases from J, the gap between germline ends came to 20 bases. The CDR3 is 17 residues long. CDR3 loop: CASSQSLRGGPHNEQFF. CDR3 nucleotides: TGCGCCAGCAGCCAGTCCTTGAGGGGGGGCCCCCACAATGAGCAGTTCTTC.

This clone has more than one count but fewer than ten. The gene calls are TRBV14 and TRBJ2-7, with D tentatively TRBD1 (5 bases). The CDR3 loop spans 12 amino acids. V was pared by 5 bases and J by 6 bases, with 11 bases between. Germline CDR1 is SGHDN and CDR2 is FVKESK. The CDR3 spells CASSFTGTEQYF. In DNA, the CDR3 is TGTGCCAGCAGCTTTACAGGCACCGAGCAGTACTTC.

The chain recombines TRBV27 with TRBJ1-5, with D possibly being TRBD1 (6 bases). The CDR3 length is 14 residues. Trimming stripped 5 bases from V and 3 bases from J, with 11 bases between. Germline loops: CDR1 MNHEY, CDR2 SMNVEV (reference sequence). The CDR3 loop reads CASSPGQTNQPQHF. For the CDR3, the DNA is TGTGCCAGCAGTCCCGGACAGACCAATCAGCCCCAGCATTTT.

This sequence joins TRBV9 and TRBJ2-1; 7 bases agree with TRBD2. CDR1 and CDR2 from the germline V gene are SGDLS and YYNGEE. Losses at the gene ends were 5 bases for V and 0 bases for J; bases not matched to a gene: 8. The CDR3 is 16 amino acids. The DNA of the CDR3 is TGTGCCAGCAGTGCCTGGCGGGAGCTCTCCTACAATGAGCAGTTCTTC. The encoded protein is CASSAWRELSYNEQFF.

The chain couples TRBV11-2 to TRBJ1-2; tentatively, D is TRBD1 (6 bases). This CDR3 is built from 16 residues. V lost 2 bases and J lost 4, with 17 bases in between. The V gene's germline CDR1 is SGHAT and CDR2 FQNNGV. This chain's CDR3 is CASSLFLGAGSYGYTF. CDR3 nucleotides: TGTGCCAGCAGCTTATTTCTGGGGGCCGGTTCCTATGGCTACACCTTC.